These 31 T cell receptor beta chains were sequenced from one sample in a study of a mutant IDH1 vaccine in newly diagnosed glioma (dated by TCRdb to the early 2020s). The receptor library was made with the immunoSEQ multiplex PCR assay. TCRdb re-hosts the immuneACCESS table, in-frame sequences only. Its copies lack some clones; in the studies checked, an unresolved V gene accounts for under half of them, and the cause for the rest is not known. This sample has 98,000 or so clones in its table, and 70% to 90% of those were observed once. The top ten clonotypes cover roughly 0.6% of the sample. The sample's time point label, decoded: baseline, week 1 (first vaccination visit). The treatment or condition label of this sample denotes: pre-vaccination baseline after standard-of-care therapy. The sequenced sample was PBMCs, obtained from a glioma patient treated with radiotherapy, temozolomide or both. The receptors stem from a woman aged 45-60 years with glioma.

This clone has just one count. The gene calls are TRBV15 and TRBJ2-5; perhaps TRBD1 as D (6 bases). V was trimmed by 4 bases and J by 5 bases, leaving 20 bases between them. Germline V gene lookup returns CDR1 LNHNV and CDR2 YYDKDF (reference sequence). This CDR3 is built from 16 residues. DNA of the CDR3: TGTGCCACCAGCACCCCATTACAGGGTTTGCGGGAGACCCAGTACTTC. As protein: CATSTPLQGLRETQYF.

The V gene is TRBV5-1, the J gene TRBJ2-5; tentatively, D is TRBD1 or TRBD2 (5 bases each). The J call may not be correct, given that the DNA end is closer to TRBJ2-7. There are 14 residues in the CDR3. Germline CDR1 and CDR2: SGHRS and YFSETQ. CDR3 sequence: CASSLGDHSYEQYF. In nucleotides, the CDR3 is TGCGCCAGCAGCCTAGGGGACCACTCCTACGAGCAGTACTTC.

As concerns this clone: Mismatch with germline at one junction end may stem from a read error. The rearrangement joins TRBV2 to TRBJ2-3; 10 bases agree with TRBD1. The germline gives CDR1 SNHLY, CDR2 FYNNEI. This CDR3 is 13 amino acids long. The CDR3 DNA sequence: TGTGCCAGCAGTGAAGCGCAGACAGGGGGCGAGTGTTTT. Translating it yields CASSEAQTGGECF. Combining the CDR3 with reference TRBV2 and TRBJ2-3 gives the whole variable domain EPEVTQTPSHQVTQMGQEVILRCVPISNHLYFYWYRQILGQKVEFLVSFYNNEISEKSEIFDDQFSVERPDGSNFTLKIRSTKLEDSAMYFCASSEAQTGGECFGPGTRLTVL.

V usage is TRBV6-5 and J usage is TRBJ2-5, with a tentative D call TRBD1 (6 bases). Germline CDR1 reads MNHEY; CDR2 reads SVGAGI. Trimming removed 5 bases from V and 5 bases from J, with 15 bases in between. The CDR3 extends over 14 amino acids. The CDR3 nucleotides read TGTGCCAGCAGTACCATACAGGGTAGGGAGACCCAGTACTTC. Protein product: CASSTIQGRETQYF.

The chain carries TRBV6-5 and TRBJ1-1, with TRBD1 as a possible D gene (6 bases). Germline CDR1 MNHEY, CDR2 SVGAGI. Trimming cost V 2 bases and J 1 base, with 14 bases left between them. The CDR3 is made up of 16 amino acids. CDR3 in amino acids: CASSYNPSTGNTEAFF. The CDR3 DNA reads TGTGCCAGCAGTTACAACCCCTCGACAGGGAACACTGAAGCTTTCTTT.

The chain carries TRBV2 and TRBJ2-1, with D perhaps TRBD2 (7 bases). CDR3 length: 16 residues. Germline lookup yields CDR1 SNHLY and CDR2 FYNNEI. Between the trimmed V and J ends, which lost 2 bases and 4 bases, there was a span of 15 bases. Here the CDR3 DNA reads TGTGCCAGCAGTGAACGCGGCGGGGGCAGGTACAATGAGCAGTTCTTC. This sequence encodes CASSERGGGRYNEQFF.

The chain recombines TRBV7-2 with TRBJ2-5; D gene unclear. The tail of the sequence fits TRBJ2-7 better, so the J call may be wrong. Germline-derived CDR1 and CDR2 are SGHTA and FQGNSA. The CDR3 contains 12 residues. The DNA for the CDR3 is TGTGCCAGCAGCTCGAAGGGCTACGAGCAGTACTTC. This translates into CASSSKGYEQYF.

This rearrangement joins TRBV5-1 to TRBJ2-3; D may correspond to TRBD1 or TRBD2 (5 bases each). V was trimmed by 5 bases and J by 6 bases, leaving 7 bases between them. The CDR3 runs to 11 residues. Germline V gene lookup returns CDR1 SGHRS and CDR2 YFSETQ. The CDR3 nucleotides read TGCGCCAGCAGGTGGGGGGATACGCAGTATTTT. Protein: CASRWGDTQYF.

There are a few counts of this clone. The V call is TRBV6-1, the J call TRBJ1-5; the D is unclear. Germline lookup yields CDR1 MNHNS and CDR2 SASEGT. This CDR3 contains 12 residues. Trimming took off 1 base at V and 15 bases at J, with 13 bases between the two ends. The CDR3 DNA reads as TGTGCCAGCAGTGAAGTTAGGGAGGGTGTGCATTTT. This gives the protein CASSEVREGVHF.

The chain's CDR3 is CASSRTGTGDREQYF. In DNA form, the CDR3 reads TGTGCCAGCAGCCGGACCGGGACAGGGGACAGGGAGCAGTACTTC. The genes are TRBV6-5 and TRBJ2-7, with 10 bases matching TRBD1. Germline lookup yields CDR1 MNHEY and CDR2 SVGAGI. This CDR3 comprises 15 residues. Trimming cost V 6 bases and J 7 bases; bases outside gene matches: 12.

The chain carries TRBV2 and TRBJ2-7; 14 positions agree with TRBD2. Germline assignment: CDR1 SNHLY and CDR2 FYNNEI. The CDR3 length is 19 residues. V was pared by 6 bases and J by 5 bases, with 18 bases of the junction left unmatched. CDR3 nucleotides: TGTGCCAGCAGCGCTTCCAGACTAGCGGGAGGGCCATTGGGGGACGAGCAGTACTTC. Translation: CASSASRLAGGPLGDEQYF.

The V and J genes are TRBV5-1 and TRBJ1-4; D perhaps matches TRBD1 (6 bases). The CDR3 extends over 17 amino acids. V lost 4 bases and J lost 3, with 19 bases in between. Germline CDR1 SGHRS, CDR2 YFSETQ. DNA of the CDR3: TGCGCCAGCAGCCCGGACAGTTCCGTTATAGCTAATGAAAAACTGTTTTTT. Its translation: CASSPDSSVIANEKLFF.

The V gene is TRBV7-8, the J gene TRBJ1-2, with D possibly TRBD1 on 5 matching bases. Germline loops: CDR1 SGHVS, CDR2 FQNEAQ. V shed 4 bases and J shed 2 bases, with 14 bases lying between them. The CDR3 has 15 amino acids. In DNA form, the CDR3 reads TGTGCCAGCAGCTCCAGGGACCGATTAAACTATGGCTACACCTTC. Translation: CASSSRDRLNYGYTF.

This chain links TRBV10-1 with TRBJ1-6, with D uncertain. The germline V gene has CDR1 WNHNN and CDR2 SYGVQD (reference sequence). The CDR3 is 14 amino acids. V was shortened by 2 bases and J by 3 bases, with 5 bases between the two germline ends. CDR3 coding DNA: TGCGCCAGCAGTGAGGGAGTCTATAATTCACCCCTCCACTTT. Translated, it gives CASSEGVYNSPLHF.

The chain recombines TRBV11-2 with TRBJ2-1; no clear D. CDR3 size: 14 residues. The germline CDR1 and CDR2 sequences are SGHAT and FQNNGV. The V gene lost 7 bases and the J gene lost 1 base, with 11 bases spanning the gap. The CDR3 protein is CASKAEQSYNEQFF. The CDR3 DNA is TGTGCCAGCAAGGCGGAGCAATCCTACAATGAGCAGTTCTTC.

The chain combines TRBV14 with TRBJ2-1; the match to TRBD2 covers 8 bases. The CDR3 length is 16 residues. V lost 4 bases, J lost 7 bases, and 12 bases stayed unmatched. Germline loops: CDR1 SGHDN, CDR2 FVKESK. CDR3 nucleotides: TGTGCCAGCAGCCCCACTGGGCTTGGCGGGAGGAATGAGCAGTTCTTC. Its protein product is CASSPTGLGGRNEQFF.

This chain uses TRBV2 with TRBJ2-7; D is ambiguous. Germline V CDR1 and CDR2: SNHLY, FYNNEI. This CDR3 has 11 amino acids. Trimming removed 1 base from V and 5 bases from J, with 3 bases in between. The DNA for the CDR3 is TGTGCCAGCAGTGAAGAGAACGAGCAGTACTTC. It is translated as CASSEENEQYF.

This clone was detected once. The V call is TRBV6-1, the J call TRBJ2-1; TRBD2 matches at 13 bases. Germline V CDR1 and CDR2: MNHNS, SASEGT. The CDR3 totals 16 residues. V shed 4 bases, J shed 1 base, and the junction held 1 base outside the gene matches. The CDR3 loop is CASSGTSGSSYNEQFF. In nucleotides, the CDR3 is TGTGCCAGCAGTGGGACTAGCGGGAGTTCCTACAATGAGCAGTTCTTC.

This sequence joins TRBV5-4 and TRBJ2-3, with D possibly being TRBD2 (6 bases). Trimming pared 0 bases from V and 5 bases from J, leaving 10 bases between. Germline assignment: CDR1 SGHNT and CDR2 YYREEE (reference sequence). The CDR3 has 14 residues. The DNA of the CDR3 is TGTGCCAGCAGCTTGGGGGGGGTTGGAGATACGCAGTATTTT. It yields the protein CASSLGGVGDTQYF.

The V gene is TRBV10-1, the J gene TRBJ1-1; D remains ambiguous. This CDR3 is 13 amino acids long. Trimming stripped 7 bases from V and 2 bases from J, with 11 bases between. Germline V CDR1 and CDR2: WNHNN, SYGVQD (reference sequence). The chain's CDR3 is CASTQSLNTEAFF. In nucleotides, the CDR3 is TGCGCCAGCACCCAAAGTCTAAACACTGAAGCTTTCTTT.

This chain uses TRBV7-3 with TRBJ2-3; no clear D gene. Germline assignment: CDR1 SGHTA and CDR2 FQGTGA. Trimming stripped 5 bases from V and 4 bases from J, with 13 bases between. The CDR3 covers 14 residues. In DNA, the CDR3 is TGTGCCAGCAGCCTCCGGGCCCCCCCAGATACGCAGTATTTT. This sequence encodes CASSLRAPPDTQYF.

Here the CDR3 DNA reads TGCGCCAGCAGCCTCAGCGGAGGACGATACAATGAGCAGTTCTTC. Translation gives CASSLSGGRYNEQFF. The genes are TRBV4-1 and TRBJ2-1; TRBD2 is a possible D gene (5 bases). CDR1 MGHRA and CDR2 YSYEKL come from the germline V gene. V lost 4 bases and J 4 bases, leaving 14 bases between the germline ends. The CDR3 contains 15 residues.

The genes are TRBV28 and TRBJ2-3; D possibly corresponds to TRBD2 (5 bases). Trimming took 5 bases from V and 0 from J, leaving 9 bases between them. The CDR3 extends over 14 amino acids. CDR1 and CDR2 from the germline V gene are MDHEN and SYDVKM. CDR3 region: CASSDGLSTDTQYF. As DNA, the CDR3 is TGTGCCAGCAGTGACGGACTGAGCACAGATACGCAGTATTTT.

CDR3 sequence reads: CASAIGTGGGYEQFF. DNA of the CDR3: TGTGCCAGCGCCATCGGGACAGGGGGCGGATATGAGCAGTTCTTC. The chain links TRBV27 to TRBJ2-1, with TRBD1 matching over 12 bases. This CDR3 is 15 amino acids long. The germline CDR1 and CDR2 sequences are MNHEY and SMNVEV (reference sequence). Trimming removed 8 bases from V and 8 bases from J; junction bases left unmatched: 10.

The chain is built from TRBV6-5 and TRBJ2-5; TRBD1 agrees at 7 bases. The DNA end lines up better with TRBJ2-7; the J call may be wrong. The germline V gene encodes CDR1 MNHEY and CDR2 SVGAGI. The CDR3 length is 13 residues. CDR3 protein: CASSRNTGDEQYF. The CDR3, as DNA: TGTGCCAGCAGCCGCAATACAGGGGACGAGCAGTACTTC.

V is TRBV5-1 and J is TRBJ1-1; possible D gene TRBD1, 6 bases. V shed 1 base and J shed 3 bases, with 10 bases lying between them. CDR3 length: 14 residues. CDR1 and CDR2 (germline): SGHRS, YFSETQ. Here the CDR3 DNA reads TGCGCCAGCAGCTTGTCAGGGGTGGACACTGAAGCTTTCTTT. It specifies CASSLSGVDTEAFF.

With regard to this clone: This same CDR3 is encoded by further DNA sequences in the sample. The gene calls are TRBV5-1 and TRBJ2-3; 8 bases align to TRBD2. V shed 2 bases, J shed 2 bases, and the junction held 4 bases outside the gene matches. The CDR3 has 15 residues. Per the germline V gene, CDR1 is SGHRS and CDR2 is YFSETQ. The CDR3 is CASSFGRAPTDTQYF. In DNA, the CDR3 is TGCGCCAGCAGCTTCGGGAGGGCCCCCACAGATACGCAGTATTTT.

CDR3 residues: CASGEDSNQPQHF. CDR3 nucleotides: TGTGCCAGTGGGGAAGATAGCAATCAGCCCCAGCATTTT. V and J are TRBV19 and TRBJ1-5; D unresolved. The length of the CDR3 is 13 residues. Trimming shortened V by 8 bases and J by 0 bases, and 8 bases separated the two germline ends. Looked up from germline, CDR1 is LNHDA and CDR2 is SQIVND (reference sequence).

The rearrangement links TRBV4-1 to TRBJ1-3; tentative D call: TRBD1 (6 bases). CDR1 and CDR2 from the germline V gene are MGHRA and YSYEKL. The CDR3 has 17 amino acids. Trimming removed 0 bases from V and 4 bases from J, with 16 bases in between. CDR3 in amino acids: CASSQEKGTLRGNTIYF. CDR3 in DNA: TGCGCCAGCAGCCAAGAGAAAGGGACACTACGAGGAAACACCATATATTTT.

The genes are TRBV5-1 and TRBJ2-1, with D uncertain. Germline V CDR1 and CDR2: SGHRS, YFSETQ. V lost 1 base, J lost 3 bases, and 20 bases lay in between. The CDR3 is made up of 18 amino acids. The CDR3 DNA follows: TGCGCCAGCAGCTTGCCAAAGCTGAGTACCGAGAACTACAATGAGCAGTTCTTC. It specifies CASSLPKLSTENYNEQFF.

The table lists this clone with a count of one. V gene TRBV19 combines with J gene TRBJ1-1; 8 nucleotides line up with TRBD1. Trimming at V came to 4 bases and at J to 7 bases, leaving 8 bases not matched to a gene. CDR1 LNHDA and CDR2 SQIVND come from the germline V gene (reference sequence). There are 14 residues in the CDR3. The CDR3 sequence is CASSNLGTGGEAFF. CDR3 coding DNA: TGTGCCAGTAGTAATCTCGGGACAGGAGGTGAAGCTTTCTTT.